These 17 T cell receptor beta chains originate from one sample sequenced in a study of T cells after yellow fever vaccination. A single record per CDR3 protein comes from TCRdb applying MiXCR to the 5' RACE reads. The sample includes 250,000 or so distinct CDR3 sequences, approximately 3.6% of them seen just once. Here the sequenced sample was PBMCs, taken 15 days after the yellow fever booster vaccination. The receptors shown here come from a man aged 18 to 30 who received the YFV17D yellow fever vaccine.

This clonotype was detected ten times or more. This chain links TRBV28 with TRBJ2-3; 13 bases align to TRBD2. Germline lookup yields CDR1 MDHEN and CDR2 SYDVKM. This CDR3 has 18 residues. Trimming cost V 5 bases and J 0 bases; bases outside gene matches: 8. The CDR3 loop reads CASSEGLAGPSSTDTQYF. The DNA of the CDR3 is TGTGCCAGCAGTGAGGGACTAGCGGGGCCCTCTAGCACAGATACGCAGTATTTT.

This clonotype was detected ten times or more. The chain uses TRBV20-1 and TRBJ2-5; D uncertain. The CDR3 runs 15 residues. Germline V gives CDR1 DFQATT, CDR2 SNEGSKA (reference sequence). Deletions cut 2 bases from V and 3 bases from J, with 16 bases between. CDR3 protein: CSARPRTLAKETQYF. CDR3 nucleotide sequence: TGCAGTGCTAGACCCCGGACCCTTGCGAAAGAGACCCAGTACTTC.

In its sample, this clonotype was seen many times. The chain combines TRBV20-1 with TRBJ1-1; possibly TRBD1 for D (5 bases). V was clipped by 1 base and J by 7 bases, with 19 bases between them. The CDR3 runs 15 residues. Germline loops: CDR1 DFQATT, CDR2 SNEGSKA (reference sequence). The CDR3 sequence: CSARVRVSSGGEAFF. The CDR3 nucleotides read TGCAGTGCTAGAGTCAGGGTTAGTTCTGGTGGTGAAGCTTTCTTT.

This clonotype has a count of ten or more. The chain is built from TRBV18 and TRBJ1-2; D gene unclear. V shed 0 bases and J shed 8 bases, with 19 bases lying between them. The CDR3 has 16 residues. Looked up from germline, CDR1 is KGHSH and CDR2 is LQKENI. The DNA for the CDR3 is TGTGCCAGCTCACCACCGGCCGGTGGGCAGGCCAAGGGCTACACCTTC. Its protein is CASSPPAGGQAKGYTF.

This clonotype occurred a few times. The V call is TRBV6-2 or TRBV6-3, the J call TRBJ2-1; D unresolved. This CDR3 comprises 12 residues. CDR1 and CDR2 from the germline V gene are MNHEY and SVGEGT. The germline V and J ends were trimmed by 6 bases and 7 bases, with 10 bases remaining between them. The CDR3 reads CASSPTRNEQFF. The DNA for the CDR3 is TGTGCCAGCAGCCCCACCCGGAATGAGCAGTTCTTC.

This clonotype has at least ten counts. CDR3 nucleotides: TGTGCAGGGAACGATCCTAACACTGAAGCTTTCTTT. It codes for CAGNDPNTEAFF. The chain couples TRBV7-2 to TRBJ1-1; D unresolved. The length of the CDR3 is 12 residues. The germline V gene has CDR1 SGHTA and CDR2 FQGNSA.

This clonotype was seen ten or more times. The V call is TRBV9, the J call TRBJ1-2; D unresolved. V was shortened by 3 bases and J by 4 bases, with 16 bases between the two germline ends. There are 15 residues in the CDR3. Germline V gene sequence: CDR1 SGDLS, CDR2 YYNGEE. The CDR3 is CASSAHYLKAYGYTF. DNA of the CDR3: TGTGCCAGCAGCGCTCATTATTTAAAAGCCTATGGCTACACCTTC.

This chain uses TRBV5-1 with TRBJ2-3; TRBD1 is a possible D gene (5 bases). Trimming took off 5 bases at V and 1 base at J, with 14 bases between the two ends. The germline CDR1 and CDR2 sequences are SGHRS and YFSETQ. The CDR3 is made up of 15 amino acids. CDR3 residues: CASRSEETGTDTQYF. The CDR3 DNA is TGCGCCAGCAGGAGCGAGGAGACAGGCACAGATACGCAGTATTTT.

This clonotype was detected ten times or more. This chain uses TRBV4-1 with TRBJ2-3; the D is unclear. This CDR3 spans 18 amino acids. CDR1 and CDR2 from the germline V gene are MGHRA and YSYEKL. Trimming removed 2 bases at V and 0 bases at J, with 18 bases between. The CDR3 region is CASSQQPFESLSTDTQYF. The CDR3 nucleotides read TGCGCCAGCAGCCAACAACCCTTTGAGTCCCTCAGCACAGATACGCAGTATTTT.

This clonotype was seen many times. The V call is TRBV3-1, the J call TRBJ2-3, with TRBD1 matching 8 bases. Trimming took 0 bases from V and 0 from J; bases not matched to a gene: 11. Germline loops: CDR1 LGHDT, CDR2 YNNKEL (reference sequence). This CDR3 comprises 19 residues. CDR3 protein: CASSQDRRGQGRSTDTQYF. The CDR3 region has the DNA TGTGCCAGCAGCCAAGATCGGAGAGGACAGGGCAGGAGCACAGATACGCAGTATTTT.

This clonotype was counted many times. This chain links TRBV7-9 with TRBJ2-1; TRBD1 is a possible D gene (6 bases). V lost 6 bases and J lost 6, with 18 bases in between. Germline V gene sequence: CDR1 SEHNR, CDR2 FQNEAQ (reference sequence). CDR3 length: 15 amino acids. CDR3 in DNA: TGTGCCAGCAGGGGGCCGGGACAAAGGGCCAATGAGCAGTTCTTC. Its protein product is CASRGPGQRANEQFF. The whole variable domain, remainder taken from reference TRBV7-9 and TRBJ2-1, is DTGVSQNPRHKITKRGQNVTFRCDPISEHNRLYWYRQTLGQGPEFLTYFQNEAQLEKSRLLSDRFSAERPKGSFSTLEIQRTEQGDSAMYLCASRGPGQRANEQFFGPGTRLTVL.

This clonotype was detected ten times or more. The chain employs TRBV21-1 and TRBJ2-5. TRBV21-1 is an annotated pseudogene. The CDR3 extends over 15 amino acids. The CDR3 sequence: CASSKDLTRQETQYF. CDR3 DNA sequence: TGTGCCAGCAGCAAAGACCTGACCAGACAAGAGACCCAGTACTTC.

This clonotype was found many times. V is TRBV6-5 and J is TRBJ2-7; possible D gene TRBD1, 6 bases. The V gene lost 0 bases and the J gene lost 3 bases, with 9 bases spanning the gap. This CDR3 is built from 14 residues. Germline V gene sequence: CDR1 MNHEY, CDR2 SVGAGI. The CDR3 nucleotides are TGTGCCAGCAGTTACTCCACAGGGAACTACGAGCAGTACTTC. Its translation: CASSYSTGNYEQYF.

As for this clonotype: This sequence may be a read error, since a much larger clone differs from it by one base. This chain joins TRBV2 and TRBJ1-5; the D is unclear. The CDR3 totals 13 residues. The germline V gene encodes CDR1 SNHLY and CDR2 FYNNEI. The CDR3, as DNA: TGTGCCAGCAGTGTGGAAAAAAGGCAGCCCCATCATTTT. Translating gives CASSVEKRQPHHF.

This clonotype was found many times. The chain combines TRBV7-8 with TRBJ1-5, with D possibly TRBD1 on 5 matching bases. The CDR3 covers 13 residues. The germline V gene encodes CDR1 SGHVS and CDR2 FQNEAQ. V was pared by 4 bases and J by 8 bases, with 12 bases between. CDR3 sequence: CASSSTGLKPQHF. CDR3 sequence (DNA): TGTGCCAGCAGCTCCACGGGACTGAAGCCCCAGCATTTT.

There are many counts of this clonotype. The V call is TRBV7-3, the J call TRBJ2-3; no definite D call. This CDR3 has 14 residues. Germline values: CDR1 SGHTA, CDR2 FQGTGA. Trimming took 5 bases from V and 7 from J, leaving 16 bases between them. The CDR3 region is CASSPLGWMNTQYF. The CDR3 region has the DNA TGTGCCAGCAGCCCGCTGGGATGGATGAATACGCAGTATTTT.

This clonotype appeared many times. The chain uses TRBV6-6 and TRBJ1-1; D is undetermined. V was pared by 6 bases and J by 4 bases, with 15 bases between. This CDR3 contains 14 residues. Germline values: CDR1 MNHNY, CDR2 SVGAGI (reference sequence). CDR3 in amino acids: CASSLPPVGTEAFF. CDR3 nucleotide sequence: TGTGCCAGCAGCCTACCCCCAGTCGGCACTGAAGCTTTCTTT.